The clone carrying this TCR beta chain was detected many times. The antigen remains unidentified. CDR3 length: 13 residues. Deletions cut 1 base from V and 7 bases from J, with 11 bases between. The TCR beta CDR3 regions underwent amplification using RNA transcripts as the source. First-round RT-PCR with HTBI primers amplified the TCR CDR3 region. Each CDR3 protein is one row after TCRdb ran MiXCR on the multiplex PCR reads. The table has a few hundred thousand distinct CDR3 sequences, about 18% seen once. This entry comes from a study of T cells in Graves' hyperthyroidism and ophthalmopathy. Study background: Any treatment followed the collection of peripheral blood at initial diagnosis. Regarding the study as a whole: Separation of ophthalmopathy from stable hyperthyroidism was achieved by a 13 V-J model.

The chain joins TRBV12-3 or TRBV12-4 to TRBJ2-7; a possible D gene is TRBD2 (7 bases). The TCR comes from a man between 18 and 35 years old with Graves' ophthalmopathy. Sequenced material: blood. The CDR3 sequence: CASSLDGGQEQYF. The CDR3 bases are TGTGCCAGCAGTTTAGACGGGGGGCAAGAGCAGTACTTC.